These 21 T cell receptor beta chains originate from one sample sequenced in a study of blood T cell repertoires in COVID-19. Data came from immunoSEQ multiplex PCR; TCRdb stores just in-frame clones and leaves some out. The table includes 400,000 or so clones, roughly 90% detected once. Material: PBMCs or T cells enriched from blood (not recorded which). The source is a woman aged 40 to 50 with acute COVID-19.

The chain employs TRBV6-5 and TRBJ2-3, with 8 nucleotides matching TRBD1. The V gene end was trimmed by 5 bases and the J gene end by 4 bases; junction bases not matched to a gene: 2. The CDR3 runs 13 residues. Per germline, CDR1 MNHEY and CDR2 SVGAGI. CDR3 coding DNA: TGTGCCAGCAGTAAGACAGGGGCAGATACGCAGTATTTT. Residues: CASSKTGADTQYF.

This chain joins TRBV9 and TRBJ1-2; D call uncertain. V lost 2 bases, J lost 0 bases, and 11 bases lay in between. CDR1 and CDR2 (germline): SGDLS, YYNGEE. The CDR3 totals 15 residues. DNA of the CDR3: TGTGCCAGCAGCGTCGGCGGGGTGCCTAACTATGGCTACACCTTC. Protein: CASSVGGVPNYGYTF.

The chain carries TRBV7-2 and TRBJ1-1; 7 bases match TRBD1. This CDR3 has 14 residues. CDR1 is SGHTA, CDR2 FQGNSA, per germline. The V gene end was trimmed by 5 bases and the J gene end by 2 bases; junction bases not matched to a gene: 5. The CDR3 DNA reads TGTGCCAGCAGCGTCGGACAGGCTAACACTGAAGCTTTCTTT. Protein sequence: CASSVGQANTEAFF.

The chain employs TRBV5-1 and TRBJ1-2; 10 bases match TRBD1. CDR1 is SGHRS, CDR2 YFSETQ, per germline. The CDR3 consists of 14 residues. Trimming at V came to 4 bases and at J to 8 bases, leaving 8 bases not matched to a gene. CDR3 in DNA: TGCGCCAGCAGCCCGGGGACAGGGGTCGTCGGCTACACCTTC. Residues: CASSPGTGVVGYTF.

The genes are TRBV7-6 and TRBJ2-1, with D unresolved. V lost 3 bases, J lost 6 bases, and 12 bases lay in between. Germline V gene data show CDR1 as SGHVS and CDR2 as FNYEAQ. This CDR3 has 14 residues. The CDR3 region is CASSFLYPGNEQFF. CDR3 bases: TGTGCCAGCAGCTTCTTATACCCGGGCAATGAGCAGTTCTTC.

This clone has more than one count but fewer than ten. The chain employs TRBV3-1 (or the pseudogene TRBV3-2) and TRBJ1-1; D unresolved. CDR1 and CDR2 from the germline V gene are LGHDT and YNNKEL (reference sequence). The V and J ends lost 2 bases and 1 base respectively, with 8 bases between them. The CDR3 contains 14 residues. CDR3 protein: CASSQSGANTEAFF. As DNA, the CDR3 is TGTGCCAGCAGCCAATCCGGTGCGAACACTGAAGCTTTCTTT.

This clone was observed a handful of times. The chain uses TRBV6-5 and TRBJ1-2; no definite D call. Between the trimmed V and J ends, which lost 2 bases and 4 bases, there was a span of 8 bases. Germline CDR1 is MNHEY and CDR2 is SVGAGI. The CDR3 has 13 amino acids. In DNA form, the CDR3 reads TGTGCCAGCAGTTACCGTAACGGCTATGGCTACACCTTC. It codes for CASSYRNGYGYTF.

The chain joins TRBV7-2 to TRBJ2-3, with 7 bases fitting TRBD2. This CDR3 region has 15 residues. The germline V gene has CDR1 SGHTA and CDR2 FQGNSA. Losses at the gene ends were 3 bases for V and 3 bases for J; bases not matched to a gene: 6. The CDR3 bases are TGTGCCAGCAGCTTGACTAGCCCCGGGACAGATACGCAGTATTTT. Protein: CASSLTSPGTDTQYF.

Points on this clone: Other DNA sequences within the sample encode an identical CDR3. The chain is built from TRBV3-1 (or the pseudogene TRBV3-2) and TRBJ2-3; no firm D call. Trimming removed 4 bases from V and 1 base from J, with 6 bases in between. Germline CDR1 LGHDT, CDR2 YNNKEL (reference sequence). This CDR3 has 13 residues. CDR3 region: CASSRQGTDTQYF. CDR3 DNA sequence: TGTGCCAGCAGCCGGCAGGGCACAGATACGCAGTATTTT.

The rearrangement joins TRBV19 to TRBJ1-3, with D maybe TRBD1 (6 bases). The V end was cut by 6 bases, the J end by 2 bases, with 11 bases between. CDR1 is LNHDA and CDR2 is SQIVND in the germline V gene (reference sequence). The CDR3 loop spans 14 amino acids. This CDR3 is CASSQQGAGNTIYF. CDR3 bases: TGTGCCAGTAGCCAACAGGGCGCTGGAAACACCATATATTTT.

This chain joins TRBV6-2 or TRBV6-3 and TRBJ1-2; 8 nucleotides line up with TRBD1. Germline V CDR1 and CDR2: MNHEY, SVGEGT. J lost 4 bases, V lost 7 bases, and 8 bases had no gene match. This CDR3 contains 14 residues. The DNA of the CDR3 is TGTGCCAGCAACCCTGGACAGGGAACCTATGGCTACACCTTC. Translation: CASNPGQGTYGYTF.

This chain uses TRBV5-1 with TRBJ2-3; unclear D gene. CDR1 is SGHRS and CDR2 is YFSETQ in the germline V gene. Trimming removed 3 bases from V and 2 bases from J, with 4 bases in between. This CDR3 region has 12 residues. CDR3 sequence: CASSSNTDTQYF. CDR3 bases: TGCGCCAGCAGCTCAAACACAGATACGCAGTATTTT.

The gene calls are TRBV19 and TRBJ2-7; the D gene is possibly TRBD1 (5 bases). CDR1 is LNHDA, CDR2 SQIVND, per germline (reference sequence). V was shortened by 5 bases and J by 4 bases, with 12 bases between the two germline ends. The CDR3 length is 13 residues. The CDR3 nucleotides are TGTGCCAGTAGTTCAGGGATACCATACGAGCAGTACTTC. It is translated as CASSSGIPYEQYF. The complete variable domain, with remaining parts taken from reference TRBV19 and TRBJ2-7, reads DGGITQSPKYLFRKEGQNVTLSCEQNLNHDAMYWYRQDPGQGLRLIYYSQIVNDFQKGDIAEGYSVSREKKESFPLTVTSAQKNPTAFYLCASSSGIPYEQYFGPGTRLTVT.

The gene calls are TRBV19 and TRBJ2-5; 8 positions match TRBD2. Germline CDR1 and CDR2: LNHDA and SQIVND (reference sequence). This CDR3 has 17 amino acids. The J segment lost 2 bases and the V segment lost 3 bases, leaving 11 bases of the junction unmatched. CDR3 DNA: TGTGCCAGTAGTATTACTAGCGGACGCCCCCTGCAAGAGACCCAGTACTTC. It codes for CASSITSGRPLQETQYF.

The chain joins TRBV7-9 to TRBJ1-1; TRBD1 matches 7 bases. There are 17 residues in the CDR3. Germline CDR1 reads SEHNR; CDR2 reads FQNEAQ (reference sequence). V shed 5 bases and J 0 bases; nucleotides not matched to a gene: 12. For the CDR3, the DNA is TGTGCCAGCAGCAATCAACCGGGACAGACCATGAACACTGAAGCTTTCTTT. Translating it yields CASSNQPGQTMNTEAFF.

The chain uses TRBV4-1 and TRBJ2-7; perhaps TRBD1 as D (5 bases). Looked up from germline, CDR1 is MGHRA and CDR2 is YSYEKL. The CDR3 is 14 residues long. V gave up 3 bases and J gave up 6 bases, with 15 bases separating them. The CDR3: CASSQGRAPVEQYF. The CDR3 DNA reads TGCGCCAGCAGCCAGGGCAGGGCCCCTGTCGAGCAGTACTTC.

The rearrangement links TRBV27 to TRBJ1-5; perhaps TRBD1 as D (5 bases). Germline V CDR1 and CDR2: MNHEY, SMNVEV (reference sequence). The CDR3 spans 12 residues. Trimming removed 8 bases from V and 6 bases from J, with 11 bases in between. This CDR3 is CASGALGQPQHF. As DNA, the CDR3 is TGTGCCAGCGGGGCGTTGGGTCAGCCCCAGCATTTT.

V is TRBV5-1 and J is TRBJ2-5; TRBD1 matches 9 bases. The germline V gene has CDR1 SGHRS and CDR2 YFSETQ. The CDR3 is 20 amino acids. Trimming cost V 1 base and J 5 bases; bases outside gene matches: 21. DNA for the CDR3: TGCGCCAGCAGCTTGCTGCCCCTAGGGACCGGGACAGGGTATGTGGAGACCCAGTACTTC. Protein product: CASSLLPLGTGTGYVETQYF.

The chain is built from TRBV12-3 or TRBV12-4 and TRBJ1-2; unclear D gene. The V end lost 4 bases, the J end lost 4 bases, and 7 bases lay between the germline ends. The CDR3 runs 12 residues. The CDR3 sequence is CASSSSGYGYTF. CDR3 sequence (DNA): TGTGCCAGCAGTTCGTCGGGCTATGGCTACACCTTC.

The chain couples TRBV12-5 to TRBJ1-1; 9 nucleotides agree with TRBD1. Germline values: CDR1 LGHNT, CDR2 FRNRAP. This CDR3 contains 16 residues. V shed 0 bases, J shed 4 bases, and the junction held 6 bases outside the gene matches. CDR3 sequence: CASGLVQGALGTEAFF. Written as DNA, the CDR3 is TGTGCTAGTGGTTTGGTACAGGGGGCTTTGGGCACTGAAGCTTTCTTT.

V gene TRBV29-1 combines with J gene TRBJ2-3; possibly TRBD1 for D (6 bases). V was clipped by 3 bases and J by 0 bases, with 10 bases between them. Germline lookup yields CDR1 SQVTM and CDR2 ANQGSEA. The CDR3 sequence is 14 residues long. The CDR3 protein is CSVDGRGSTDTQYF. The CDR3 DNA reads TGCAGCGTTGACGGAAGGGGGAGCACAGATACGCAGTATTTT.